Listed here are 6 T cell receptor beta chains from one sample, sequenced in a study of control samples from healthy donors and cancer patients. Method: immunoSEQ multiplex PCR; TCRdb's copy keeps in-frame clones and lacks some. The repertoire has around 170,000 clones, 70% to 90% of them found once; the top ten carry around 5%. The sample was blood. The receptor source for this set is a woman in her twenties or thirties in good health.

The rearrangement joins TRBV11-2 to TRBJ2-3; the match to TRBD2 covers 8 bases. The CDR3 is made up of 14 amino acids. Germline trimming cut 3 bases from V and 3 bases from J; bases unmatched to any gene: 2. Germline V CDR1 and CDR2: SGHAT, FQNNGV. CDR3 nucleotide sequence: TGTGCCAGCAGCTTCGGGGGGGAGACAGATACGCAGTATTTT. This translates into CASSFGGETDTQYF.

The table lists this clone with a count of one. The rearrangement uses TRBV5-1 and TRBJ1-6; D not resolved. The germline gives CDR1 SGHRS, CDR2 YFSETQ. CDR3 length equals 16 residues. V was trimmed by 0 bases and J by 7 bases, leaving 14 bases between them. The CDR3 reads CASSLASGPANSPLHF. The DNA for the CDR3 is TGCGCCAGCAGCTTGGCCAGCGGTCCCGCAAATTCACCCCTCCACTTT.

The chain is built from TRBV3-1 (or the pseudogene TRBV3-2) and TRBJ2-5; 8 positions agree with TRBD2. From germline, CDR1 is LGHDT and CDR2 YNNKEL (reference sequence). The J segment lost 5 bases and the V segment lost 3 bases, leaving 8 bases of the junction unmatched. CDR3 length: 15 residues. The CDR3 sequence is CASSHPRTSRETQYF. CDR3 coding DNA: TGTGCCAGCAGCCACCCCAGGACTAGCCGGGAGACCCAGTACTTC.

This chain links TRBV5-1 with TRBJ2-1, with a possible D match to TRBD1 (6 bases). The germline V gene has CDR1 SGHRS and CDR2 YFSETQ. The germline V and J ends were trimmed by 0 bases and 7 bases, with 14 bases remaining between them. The CDR3 covers 15 residues. This CDR3 is CASSLAPRGENEQFF. CDR3 nucleotide sequence: TGCGCCAGCAGCTTGGCCCCCAGGGGTGAGAATGAGCAGTTCTTC.

Only one count was recorded for this clone. The chain uses TRBV27 and TRBJ1-1, with unresolved D. The CDR3 totals 14 residues. Per germline, CDR1 MNHEY and CDR2 SMNVEV (reference sequence). Trimming took off 4 bases at V and 4 bases at J, with 13 bases between the two ends. The CDR3 coding sequence is TGTGCCAGCAGTTCCCTTGGTGGGCGCACTGAAGCTTTCTTT. It is translated as CASSSLGGRTEAFF.

The gene calls are TRBV15 and TRBJ1-1; no firm D call. The CDR3 has 15 residues. CDR1 LNHNV and CDR2 YYDKDF come from the germline V gene (reference sequence). Trimming took off 3 bases at V and 2 bases at J, with 13 bases between the two ends. CDR3 bases: TGTGCCACCAGCAGCGGAGGAGGGTTCAACACTGAAGCTTTCTTT. Encoded protein: CATSSGGGFNTEAFF.